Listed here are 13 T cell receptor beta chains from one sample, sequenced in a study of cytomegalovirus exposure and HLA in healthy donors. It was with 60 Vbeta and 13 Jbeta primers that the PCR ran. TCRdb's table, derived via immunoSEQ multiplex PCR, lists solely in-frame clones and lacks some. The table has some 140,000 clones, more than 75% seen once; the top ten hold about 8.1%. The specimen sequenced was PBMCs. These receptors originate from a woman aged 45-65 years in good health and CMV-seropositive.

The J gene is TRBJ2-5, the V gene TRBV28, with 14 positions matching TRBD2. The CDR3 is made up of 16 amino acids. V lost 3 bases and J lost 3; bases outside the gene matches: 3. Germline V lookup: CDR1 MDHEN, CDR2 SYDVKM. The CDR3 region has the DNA TGTGCCAGCAGTTTGCAGGGACTAGCGGGAGAAGAGACCCAGTACTTC. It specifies CASSLQGLAGEETQYF.

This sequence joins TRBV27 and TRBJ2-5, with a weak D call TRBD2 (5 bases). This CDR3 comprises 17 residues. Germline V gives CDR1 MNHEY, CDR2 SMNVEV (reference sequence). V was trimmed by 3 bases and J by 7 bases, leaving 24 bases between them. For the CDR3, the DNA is TGTGCCAGCAGTTTGGGATCCTCGTGGACGGCAGGAGGGACCCAGTACTTC. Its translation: CASSLGSSWTAGGTQYF.

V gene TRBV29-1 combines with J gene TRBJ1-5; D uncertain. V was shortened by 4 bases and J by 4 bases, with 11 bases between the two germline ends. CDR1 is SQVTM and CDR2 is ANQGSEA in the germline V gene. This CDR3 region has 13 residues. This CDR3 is CSVAGGLNQPQHF. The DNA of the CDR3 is TGCAGCGTTGCAGGTGGGCTAAATCAGCCCCAGCATTTT.

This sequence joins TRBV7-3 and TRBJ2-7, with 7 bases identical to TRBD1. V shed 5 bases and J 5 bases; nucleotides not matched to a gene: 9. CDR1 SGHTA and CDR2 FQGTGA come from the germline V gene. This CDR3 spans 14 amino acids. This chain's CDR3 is CASSVTGTANEQYF. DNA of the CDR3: TGTGCCAGCAGCGTTACCGGGACAGCTAACGAGCAGTACTTC.

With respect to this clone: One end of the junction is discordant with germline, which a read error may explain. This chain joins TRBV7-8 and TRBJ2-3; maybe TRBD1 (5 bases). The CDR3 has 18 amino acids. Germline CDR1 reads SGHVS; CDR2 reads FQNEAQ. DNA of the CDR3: TGTGCCAACAGCGACCCGCCTGCGACAGACCCTATCACAGATACGCAGTATTTT. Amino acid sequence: CANSDPPATDPITDTQYF.

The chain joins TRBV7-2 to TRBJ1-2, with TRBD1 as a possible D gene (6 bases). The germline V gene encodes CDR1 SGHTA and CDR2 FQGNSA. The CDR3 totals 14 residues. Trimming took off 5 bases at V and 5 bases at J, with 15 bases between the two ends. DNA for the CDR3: TGTGCCAGCAGCACCACAGGGTTCGGATATGGCTACACCTTC. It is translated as CASSTTGFGYGYTF.

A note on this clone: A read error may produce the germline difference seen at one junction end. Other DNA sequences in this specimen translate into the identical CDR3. This chain's CDR3 is CATSRVGGSLNTEAFF. The CDR3 coding sequence is TGTGCCACCAGCAGAGTAGGAGGCAGTCTGAACACCGAAGCTTTCTTT. The chain couples TRBV15 to TRBJ1-1, with D uncertain. This CDR3 spans 16 amino acids. In germline, CDR1 is LNHNV, CDR2 YYDKDF (reference sequence).

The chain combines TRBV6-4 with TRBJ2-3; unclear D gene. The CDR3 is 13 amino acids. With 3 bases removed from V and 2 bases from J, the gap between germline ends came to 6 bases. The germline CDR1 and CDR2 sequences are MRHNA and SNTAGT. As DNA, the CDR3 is TGTGCCAGCAGTGATCAAATCACAGATACGCAGTATTTT. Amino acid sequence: CASSDQITDTQYF.

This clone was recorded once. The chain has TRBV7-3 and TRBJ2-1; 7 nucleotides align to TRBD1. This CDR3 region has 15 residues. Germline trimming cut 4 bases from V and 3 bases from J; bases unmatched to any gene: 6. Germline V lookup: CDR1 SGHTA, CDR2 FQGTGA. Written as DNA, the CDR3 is TGTGCCAGCAGCTCCCACAGGGGTGGCTACAATGAGCAGTTCTTC. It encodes CASSSHRGGYNEQFF.

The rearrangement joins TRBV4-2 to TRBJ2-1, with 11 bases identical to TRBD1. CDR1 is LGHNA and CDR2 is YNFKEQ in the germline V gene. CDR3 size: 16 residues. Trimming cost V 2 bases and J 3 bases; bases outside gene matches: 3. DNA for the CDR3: TGTGCCAGCAGCCAAATGGGGACAGGGGGCTACAATGAGCAGTTCTTC. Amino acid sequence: CASSQMGTGGYNEQFF.

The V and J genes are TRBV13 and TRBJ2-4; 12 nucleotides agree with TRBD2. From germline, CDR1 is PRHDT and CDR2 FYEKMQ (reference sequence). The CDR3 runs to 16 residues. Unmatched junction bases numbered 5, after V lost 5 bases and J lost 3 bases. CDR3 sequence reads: CASSPRLAGDKNIQYF. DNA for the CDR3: TGTGCCAGCAGCCCCCGACTAGCGGGGGACAAAAACATTCAGTACTTC.

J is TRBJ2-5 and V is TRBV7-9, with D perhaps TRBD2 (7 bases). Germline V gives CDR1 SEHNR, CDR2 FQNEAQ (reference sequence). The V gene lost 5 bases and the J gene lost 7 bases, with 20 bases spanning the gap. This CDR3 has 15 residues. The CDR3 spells CASSPGGLGEGTQYF. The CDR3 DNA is TGTGCCAGCAGCCCCGGGGGGCTTGGAGAAGGGACCCAGTACTTC.

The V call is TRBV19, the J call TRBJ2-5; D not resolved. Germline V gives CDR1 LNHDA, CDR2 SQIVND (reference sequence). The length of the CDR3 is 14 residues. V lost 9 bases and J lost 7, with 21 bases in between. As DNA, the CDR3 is TGTGCCAGCAGCCCCACTACGAAGTTCGGGACCCAGTACTTC. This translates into CASSPTTKFGTQYF.